The TCR beta chain described here comes from a study of T cell responses to AZD1222 COVID-19 vaccine. Study-wide background: Analysis merged second doses at about 4 or about 12 weeks.

Study-level results: Elevations in Spike-specific TCR breadth and depth followed administration of two AZD1222 doses. Spike-wide coverage was observed for vaccine-associated CD4 TCRs, with dominant responses at 160-218 and 743-854.

The data were produced by immunoSEQ multiplex PCR, yet TCRdb's version contains in-frame clones alone and is incomplete. Of roughly 130,000 clones listed, roughly 85% are singletons. Notes on this clone: Its antigen is as yet unknown.

Deletions cut 7 bases from V and 7 bases from J, with 11 bases between. The CDR3 length is 13 residues. The germline V gene encodes CDR1 MDHEN and CDR2 SYDVKM. The receptor was isolated from an adult in good health. V is TRBV28 and J is TRBJ1-6; D perhaps matches TRBD1 (6 bases). Sequencing was performed on peripheral blood, taken on day 0 of AZD1222 vaccination. The CDR3, as DNA: TGTGCCAGCATCGACAGGAAAAATTCACCCCTCCACTTT. Its protein is CASIDRKNSPLHF.